This TCR beta chain was captured by sequencing in a study of blood T cell repertoires in COVID-19. Study at large: The study drew acute and convalescent COVID-19 samples from the United States, Italy and Spain.

In the original processing: Counts of nucleated cells, estimated from reference gene primer amplification, were obtained. Clones were sequenced by immunoSEQ multiplex PCR, and TCRdb holds only the in-frame ones, with some missing. V and J calls and clone size follow that table, whereas D and trimming were derived from the DNA. The sample includes about 260,000 clones, over 80% seen only once; the top ten take approximately 1.6%. This clone was seen more than once but under ten times. The V end was cut by 3 bases, the J end by 1 base, with 12 bases between. The CDR3 loop spans 15 amino acids. Germline-derived CDR1 and CDR2 are KGHSH and LQKENI.

The genes are TRBV18 and TRBJ1-1, with a weak D call TRBD1 (5 bases). This clonotype was obtained from a woman aged 40 to 50 who had recovered from COVID-19. Sequenced input: peripheral blood. CDR3: CASSPQGVGNTEAFF. CDR3 in DNA: TGTGCCAGCTCACCCCAGGGTGTTGGGAACACTGAAGCTTTCTTT.